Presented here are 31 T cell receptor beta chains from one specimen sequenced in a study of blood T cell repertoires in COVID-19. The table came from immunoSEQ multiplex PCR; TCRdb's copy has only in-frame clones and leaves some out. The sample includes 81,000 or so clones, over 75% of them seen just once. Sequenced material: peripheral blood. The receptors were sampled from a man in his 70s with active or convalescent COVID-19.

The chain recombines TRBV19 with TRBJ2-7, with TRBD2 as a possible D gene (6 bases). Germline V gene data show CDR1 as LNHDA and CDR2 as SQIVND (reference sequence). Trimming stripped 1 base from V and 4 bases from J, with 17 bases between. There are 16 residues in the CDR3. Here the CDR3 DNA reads TGTGCCAGTAGTATAGGATGGGGACTTCCACTGTACGAGCAGTACTTC. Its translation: CASSIGWGLPLYEQYF.

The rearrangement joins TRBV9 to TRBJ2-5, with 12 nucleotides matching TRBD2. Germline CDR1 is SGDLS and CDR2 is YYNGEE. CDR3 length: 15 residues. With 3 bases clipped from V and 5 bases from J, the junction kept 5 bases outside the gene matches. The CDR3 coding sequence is TGTGCCAGCAGCGCAGGGACTAGCGGGTCTGAGACCCAGTACTTC. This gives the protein CASSAGTSGSETQYF.

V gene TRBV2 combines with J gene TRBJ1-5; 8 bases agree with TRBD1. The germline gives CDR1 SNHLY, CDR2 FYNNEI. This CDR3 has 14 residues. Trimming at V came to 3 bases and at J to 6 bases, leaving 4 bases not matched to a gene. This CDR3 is CASSDQGAGQPQHF. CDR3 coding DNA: TGTGCCAGCAGTGACCAGGGGGCGGGTCAGCCCCAGCATTTT. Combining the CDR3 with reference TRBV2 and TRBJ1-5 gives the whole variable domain EPEVTQTPSHQVTQMGQEVILRCVPISNHLYFYWYRQILGQKVEFLVSFYNNEISEKSEIFDDQFSVERPDGSNFTLKIRSTKLEDSAMYFCASSDQGAGQPQHFGDGTRLSIL.

The CDR3 protein is CASSYPDSYDTQYF. Here the CDR3 DNA reads TGTGCCAGCAGTTACCCAGATAGCTACGATACGCAGTATTTT. The V gene is TRBV6-2 or TRBV6-3, the J gene TRBJ2-3; D is undetermined. CDR1 is MNHEY, CDR2 SVGEGT, per germline. V dropped 2 bases and J dropped 6 bases, with 12 bases sitting between them. The CDR3 has 14 amino acids.

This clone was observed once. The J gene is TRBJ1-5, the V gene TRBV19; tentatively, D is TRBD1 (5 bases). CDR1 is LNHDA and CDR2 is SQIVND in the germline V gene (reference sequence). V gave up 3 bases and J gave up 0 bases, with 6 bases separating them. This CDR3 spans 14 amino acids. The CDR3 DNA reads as TGTGCCAGTAGTATCCAGGGTAGCAATCAGCCCCAGCATTTT. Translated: CASSIQGSNQPQHF.

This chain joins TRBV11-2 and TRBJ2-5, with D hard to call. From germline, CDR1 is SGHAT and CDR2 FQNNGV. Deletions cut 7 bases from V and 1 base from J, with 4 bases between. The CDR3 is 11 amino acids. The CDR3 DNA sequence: TGTGCCAGCACCGTCCAAGAGACCCAGTACTTC. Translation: CASTVQETQYF.

The CDR3 DNA sequence: TGTGCCAGCAGCCAAGCACAGCGGGGGGGCTACGAGCAGTACTTC. Translation gives CASSQAQRGGYEQYF. V is TRBV3-1 (or the pseudogene TRBV3-2) and J is TRBJ2-7; 10 positions agree with TRBD2. Germline CDR1 reads LGHDT; CDR2 reads YNNKEL (reference sequence). CDR3 size: 15 residues. The V gene end was trimmed by 1 base and the J gene end by 3 bases; junction bases not matched to a gene: 3.

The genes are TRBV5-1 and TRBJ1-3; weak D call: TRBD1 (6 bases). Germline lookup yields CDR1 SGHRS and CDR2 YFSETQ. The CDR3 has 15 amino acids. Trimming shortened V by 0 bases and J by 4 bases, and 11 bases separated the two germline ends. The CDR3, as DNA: TGCGCCAGCAGCTTGGTGCAGGGGACGGGAAACACCATATATTTT. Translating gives CASSLVQGTGNTIYF.

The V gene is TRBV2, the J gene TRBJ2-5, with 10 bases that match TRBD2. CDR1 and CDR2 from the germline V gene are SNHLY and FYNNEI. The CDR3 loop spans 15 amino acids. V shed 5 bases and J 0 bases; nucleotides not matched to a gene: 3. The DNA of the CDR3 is TGTGCCAGCAGTATACTAGCGGGGAACCAAGAGACCCAGTACTTC. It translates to CASSILAGNQETQYF.

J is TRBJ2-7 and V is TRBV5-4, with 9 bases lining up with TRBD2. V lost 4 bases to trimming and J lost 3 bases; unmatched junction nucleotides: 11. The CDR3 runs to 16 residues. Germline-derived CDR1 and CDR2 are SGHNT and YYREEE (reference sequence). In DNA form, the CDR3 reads TGTGCCAGCAGCCCGGAGCGGGGGGCCACCTACTACGAGCAGTACTTC. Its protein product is CASSPERGATYYEQYF.

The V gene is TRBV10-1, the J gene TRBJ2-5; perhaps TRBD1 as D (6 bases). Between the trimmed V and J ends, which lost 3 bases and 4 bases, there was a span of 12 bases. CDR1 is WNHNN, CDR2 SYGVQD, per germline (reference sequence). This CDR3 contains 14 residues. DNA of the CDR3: TGCGCCAGCAGTGATAGCAGGGGTATAGAGACCCAGTACTTC. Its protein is CASSDSRGIETQYF.

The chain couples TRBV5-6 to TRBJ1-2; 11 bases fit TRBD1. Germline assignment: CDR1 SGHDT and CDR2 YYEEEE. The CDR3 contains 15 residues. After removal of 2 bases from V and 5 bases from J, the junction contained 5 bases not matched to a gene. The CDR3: CASSLGQGAYYGYTF. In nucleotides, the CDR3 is TGTGCCAGCAGCTTAGGACAGGGGGCTTATTATGGCTACACCTTC. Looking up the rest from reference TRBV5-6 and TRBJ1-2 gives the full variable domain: DAGVTQSPTHLIKTRGQQVTLRCSPKSGHDTVSWYQQALGQGPQFIFQYYEEEERQRGNFPDRFSGHQFPNYSSELNVNALLLGDSALYLCASSLGQGAYYGYTFGSGTRLTVV.

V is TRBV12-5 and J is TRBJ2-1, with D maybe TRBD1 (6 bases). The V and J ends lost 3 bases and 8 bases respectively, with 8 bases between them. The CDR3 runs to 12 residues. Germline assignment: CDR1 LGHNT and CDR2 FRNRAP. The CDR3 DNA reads TGTGCTAGTGGTTTTTCAGGGGATGAGCAGTTCTTC. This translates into CASGFSGDEQFF.

CDR3 sequence (DNA): TGTGCCAGCAGCAGGGGGCAGCTTTGGGACAGACGGACGTGGGGACAAGAGACCCAGTACTTC. It specifies CASSRGQLWDRRTWGQETQYF. The chain joins TRBV7-9 to TRBJ2-5, with TRBD1 matching over 7 bases. Unmatched junction bases numbered 26, after V lost 5 bases and J lost 2 bases. The CDR3 totals 21 residues. Germline lookup yields CDR1 SEHNR and CDR2 FQNEAQ (reference sequence).

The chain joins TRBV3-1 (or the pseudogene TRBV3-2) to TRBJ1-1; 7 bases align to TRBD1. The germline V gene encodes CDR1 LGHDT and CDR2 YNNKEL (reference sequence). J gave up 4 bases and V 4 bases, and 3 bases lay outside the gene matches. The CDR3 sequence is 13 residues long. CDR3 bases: TGTGCCAGCAGCCCAGACAGGGCCACTGAAGCTTTCTTT. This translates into CASSPDRATEAFF.

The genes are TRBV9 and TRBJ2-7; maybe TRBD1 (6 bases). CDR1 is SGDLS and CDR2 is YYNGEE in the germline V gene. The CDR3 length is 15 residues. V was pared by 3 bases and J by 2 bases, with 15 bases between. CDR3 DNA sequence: TGTGCCAGCAGCGCGGGGTGGGGGCCCACCTACGAGCAGTACTTC. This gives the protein CASSAGWGPTYEQYF.

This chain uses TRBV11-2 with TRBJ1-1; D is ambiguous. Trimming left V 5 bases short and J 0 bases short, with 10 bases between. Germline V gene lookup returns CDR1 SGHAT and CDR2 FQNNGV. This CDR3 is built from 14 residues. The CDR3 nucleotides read TGTGCCAGCAGCCTCCGGGGTCTGAACACTGAAGCTTTCTTT. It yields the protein CASSLRGLNTEAFF.

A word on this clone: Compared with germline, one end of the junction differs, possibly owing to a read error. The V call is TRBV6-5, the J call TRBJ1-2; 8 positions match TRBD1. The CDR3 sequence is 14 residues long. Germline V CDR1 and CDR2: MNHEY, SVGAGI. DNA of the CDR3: TGTGCCAGCAGGTACTTGGACAGGGTGTATGGCTACACCTTC. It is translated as CASRYLDRVYGYTF.

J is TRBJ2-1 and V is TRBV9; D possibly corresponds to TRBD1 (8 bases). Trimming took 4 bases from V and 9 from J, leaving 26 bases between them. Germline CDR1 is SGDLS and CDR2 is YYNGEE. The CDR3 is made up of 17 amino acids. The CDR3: CASSRTGISSAGSEQFF. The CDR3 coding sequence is TGTGCCAGCAGCAGGACAGGGATTTCATCAGCGGGGAGTGAGCAGTTCTTC. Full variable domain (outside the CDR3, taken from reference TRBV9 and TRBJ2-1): DSGVTQTPKHLITATGQRVTLRCSPRSGDLSVYWYQQSLDQGLQFLIQYYNGEERAKGNILERFSAQQFPDLHSELNLSSLELGDSALYFCASSRTGISSAGSEQFFGPGTRLTVL.

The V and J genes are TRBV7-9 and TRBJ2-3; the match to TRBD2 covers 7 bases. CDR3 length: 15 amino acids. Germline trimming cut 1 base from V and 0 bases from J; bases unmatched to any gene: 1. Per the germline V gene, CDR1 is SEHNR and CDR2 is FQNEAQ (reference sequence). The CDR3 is CASSLEGGSTDTQYF. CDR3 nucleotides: TGTGCCAGCAGCTTAGAGGGAGGGAGCACAGATACGCAGTATTTT.

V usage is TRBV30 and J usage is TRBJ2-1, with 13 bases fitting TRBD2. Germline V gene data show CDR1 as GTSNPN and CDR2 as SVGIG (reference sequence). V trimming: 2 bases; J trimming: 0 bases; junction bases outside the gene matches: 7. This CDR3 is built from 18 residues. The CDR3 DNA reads TGTGCCTGGAGTAAAGGACTAGCGGGGGCCATCTCCTACAATGAGCAGTTCTTC. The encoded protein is CAWSKGLAGAISYNEQFF.

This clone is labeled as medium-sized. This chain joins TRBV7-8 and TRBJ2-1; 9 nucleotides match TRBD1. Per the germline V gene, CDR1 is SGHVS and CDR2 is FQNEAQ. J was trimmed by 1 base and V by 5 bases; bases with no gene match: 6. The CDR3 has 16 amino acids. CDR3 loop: CASSTRTGASYNEQFF. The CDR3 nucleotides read TGTGCCAGCAGCACGCGGACAGGGGCTTCCTACAATGAGCAGTTCTTC. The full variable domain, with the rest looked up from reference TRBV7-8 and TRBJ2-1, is GAGVSQSPRYKVAKRGQDVALRCDPISGHVSLFWYQQALGQGPEFLTYFQNEAQLDKSGLPSDRFFAERPEGSVSTLKIQRTQQEDSAVYLCASSTRTGASYNEQFFGPGTRLTVL.

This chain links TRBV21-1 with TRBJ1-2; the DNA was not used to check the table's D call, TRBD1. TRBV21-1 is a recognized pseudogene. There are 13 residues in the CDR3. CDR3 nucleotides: TGTGCCAGCAGCAAAGTACAGTGCTATGGCTACACCTTC. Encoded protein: CASSKVQCYGYTF.

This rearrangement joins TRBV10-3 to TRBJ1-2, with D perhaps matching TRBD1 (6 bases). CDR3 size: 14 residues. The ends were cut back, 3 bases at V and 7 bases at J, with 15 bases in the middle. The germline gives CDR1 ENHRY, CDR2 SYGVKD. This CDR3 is CAISDQTGFGGYTF. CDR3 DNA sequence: TGTGCCATCAGTGACCAAACAGGGTTCGGTGGCTACACCTTC.

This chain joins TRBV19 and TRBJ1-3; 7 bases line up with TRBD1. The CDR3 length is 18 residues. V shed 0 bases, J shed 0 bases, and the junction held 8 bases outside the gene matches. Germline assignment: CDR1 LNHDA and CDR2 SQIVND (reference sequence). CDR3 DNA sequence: TGTGCCAGTAGTATAGATTCCCACAGGGGAAGCTCTGGAAACACCATATATTTT. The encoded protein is CASSIDSHRGSSGNTIYF.

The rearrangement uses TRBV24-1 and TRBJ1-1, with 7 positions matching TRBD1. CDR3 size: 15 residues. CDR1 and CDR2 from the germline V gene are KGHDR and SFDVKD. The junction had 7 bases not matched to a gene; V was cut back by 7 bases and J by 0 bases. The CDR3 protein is CATSARTGLNTEAFF. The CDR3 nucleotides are TGTGCCACCAGCGCCAGGACAGGCCTGAACACTGAAGCTTTCTTT.

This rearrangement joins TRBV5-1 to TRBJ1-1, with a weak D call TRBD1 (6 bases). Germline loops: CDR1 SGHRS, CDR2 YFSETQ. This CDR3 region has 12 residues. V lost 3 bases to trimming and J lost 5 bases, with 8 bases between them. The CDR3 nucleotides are TGCGCCAGCAGCTCCGACAGGACTGAAGCTTTCTTT. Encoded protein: CASSSDRTEAFF.

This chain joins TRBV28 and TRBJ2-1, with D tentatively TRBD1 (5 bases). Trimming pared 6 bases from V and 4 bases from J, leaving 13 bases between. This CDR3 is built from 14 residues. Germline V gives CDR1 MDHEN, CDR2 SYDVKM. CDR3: CASRVRVLYNEQFF. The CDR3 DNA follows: TGTGCCAGCAGGGTCAGGGTCTTGTACAATGAGCAGTTCTTC.

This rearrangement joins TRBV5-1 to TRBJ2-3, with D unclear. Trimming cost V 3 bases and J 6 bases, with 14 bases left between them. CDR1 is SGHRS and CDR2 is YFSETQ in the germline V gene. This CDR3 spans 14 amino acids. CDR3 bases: TGCGCCAGCAGCTCCGATAGAAGCCGCGATACGCAGTATTTT. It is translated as CASSSDRSRDTQYF.

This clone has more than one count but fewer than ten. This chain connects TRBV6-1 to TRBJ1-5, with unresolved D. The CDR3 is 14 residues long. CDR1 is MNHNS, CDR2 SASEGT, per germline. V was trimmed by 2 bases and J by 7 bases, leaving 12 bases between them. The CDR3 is CASSENTGEQPQHF. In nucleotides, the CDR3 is TGTGCCAGCAGTGAAAATACCGGGGAACAGCCCCAGCATTTT.

The CDR3 sequence: CASSDGPQGYQETQYF. CDR3 in DNA: TGTGCCAGCAGCGATGGGCCACAGGGTTACCAAGAGACCCAGTACTTC. The V gene is TRBV9, the J gene TRBJ2-5; D might be TRBD1 (6 bases). The germline V gene has CDR1 SGDLS and CDR2 YYNGEE. Between the trimmed V and J ends, which lost 3 bases and 0 bases, there was a span of 15 bases. The CDR3 runs 16 residues. The whole variable domain, filled in from reference TRBV9 and TRBJ2-5, reads DSGVTQTPKHLITATGQRVTLRCSPRSGDLSVYWYQQSLDQGLQFLIQYYNGEERAKGNILERFSAQQFPDLHSELNLSSLELGDSALYFCASSDGPQGYQETQYFGPGTRLLVL.